This is a list of T cell receptor beta chains from one sample in a study of cytomegalovirus exposure and HLA in healthy donors. The repertoire was sequenced with immunoSEQ multiplex PCR; TCRdb's copy has only in-frame clones and lacks some. The table records around 180,000 clones, 70% to 80% of them present only once. Sequencing was done on a sample of PBMCs. The receptors shown here come from a woman in her thirties in good health and CMV-seropositive. Both conserved end residues are part of each CDR3. The D gene is left open where the match is weak. A row's size may be missing; if present it is once, few, many or a size class.

j_call	clone_size	d_call	v_call	cdr3_nt	cdr3_aa
TRBJ2-5	-	-	TRBV6-1	TGTGCCAGTGCCGTAGGACAGACACAAGAGACCCAGTACTTC	CASAVGQTQETQYF
TRBJ2-5	once	-	TRBV27	TGTGCCAGCAGTTTCGGGATTTCGCAAGAGACCCAGTACTTC	CASSFGISQETQYF
TRBJ1-1	-	-	TRBV5-8	TGTGCCAGCAGCCCCTTGGGGGGATGGACTGAAGCTTTCTTT	CASSPLGGWTEAFF
TRBJ1-1	-	-	TRBV5-4	TGTGCCAGCAGCTTATCAGGGGTTGGATTCGTGGCTGAAGCTTTCTTT	CASSLSGVGFVAEAFF
TRBJ2-1	-	TRBD2	TRBV6-5	TGTGCCAGCAGTCCTTCCCCAGGACTAGCCCATGAGCAGTTCTTC	CASSPSPGLAHEQFF
TRBJ1-5	-	-	TRBV6-1	TGTGCCAGCAGTGAAGCGATCACCTCAGGGAGGCAGCCCCAGCATTTT	CASSEAITSGRQPQHF
TRBJ2-5	few	TRBD1	TRBV7-3	TGTGCCAGCAGCTGGGGGACAGGGGTTGGAGAGACCCAGTACTTC	CASSWGTGVGETQYF
TRBJ2-2	few	-	TRBV10-1	TGCGCCAGCAGTCCACGCTCCAGCACCGGGGAGCTGTTTTTT	CASSPRSSTGELFF
TRBJ1-1	-	-	TRBV9	TGTGCCAGCAGCGTAGAAGGAGGTAACACTGAAGCTTTCTTT	CASSVEGGNTEAFF
TRBJ2-7	few	-	TRBV19	TGTGCCAGTAGTACCACGTCCACAGGGTCCTACGAGCAGTACTTC	CASSTTSTGSYEQYF
TRBJ2-7	-	TRBD1	TRBV7-3	TGTGCCAGCAGCCCCAGGGGGCCGCCTGGGGACGAGCAGTACTTC	CASSPRGPPGDEQYF
TRBJ2-7	-	TRBD2	TRBV6-8	TGTGCCAGCAGCCCCGGGACTAGCGGGAGGAAGCCAGTCTACGAGCAGTACTTC	CASSPGTSGRKPVYEQYF
TRBJ1-6	once	TRBD1	TRBV5-1	TGCGCCAGCAGCTATACAGGGGTCCGGGATTCACCCCTCCACTTT	CASSYTGVRDSPLHF
TRBJ2-7	-	TRBD2	TRBV7-3	TGTGCCAGCAGCAAGGGACTAGTAAGCGAGAACGAGCAGTACTTC	CASSKGLVSENEQYF
TRBJ1-2	-	-	TRBV10-3	TGTGCCATCAGTGAGTCGAGGGCAAACTATGGCTACACCTTC	CAISESRANYGYTF
TRBJ2-3	few	TRBD2	TRBV30	TGTGCCTGGAGTCTCGGGACTAGTTTATTTAGCACAGATACGCAGTATTTT	CAWSLGTSLFSTDTQYF
TRBJ2-2	-	-	TRBV11-1	TGTGCCAGCAGCTTGGAGACCGGGGAGCTGTTTTTT	CASSLETGELFF
TRBJ1-1	-	-	TRBV19	TGTGCCAGTAACCCGGGACAGAACACTGAAGCTTTCTTT	CASNPGQNTEAFF
TRBJ1-3	few	-	TRBV7-6	TGTGCCAGCAGCTTAGGGGGCCGTGGAAACACCATATATTTT	CASSLGGRGNTIYF
TRBJ2-1	once	TRBD2	TRBV15	TGTGCCACCACTCTTCCACTAGCGGGGAGCTCCTACAATGAGCAGTTCTTC	CATTLPLAGSSYNEQFF
TRBJ2-1	-	-	TRBV6-5	TGTGCCAGCAGTTACTCCGGGGGGCTCGAGCAGTTCTTC	CASSYSGGLEQFF
TRBJ2-1	-	TRBD2	TRBV28	TGTGCCAGCAGATGGGGGGTAGTGGGACTAGCGGGAGCGAGCTACAATGAGCAGTTCTTC	CASRWGVVGLAGASYNEQFF
TRBJ2-1	-	-	TRBV28	TGTGCCAGCCTTCTGAGGGCGGCCAATGAGCAGTTCTTC	CASLLRAANEQFF
TRBJ2-5	-	TRBD2	TRBV5-8	TGTGCCAGCAGCCATAGGACTAGCGGCCTCCAGGGACGGGAGACCCAGTACTTC	CASSHRTSGLQGRETQYF
TRBJ1-1	-	-	TRBV2	TGTGCCAGCAGCGATATCGGAGGATCTGGGAACACTGAAGCTTTCTTT	CASSDIGGSGNTEAFF
TRBJ2-4	-	TRBD2	TRBV28	TGTGCCAGCAGTTTATTCGGGGGGTGGGACAAAAACATTCAGTACTTC	CASSLFGGWDKNIQYF
TRBJ1-1	once	TRBD1	TRBV19	TGTGCCAGTAGTATAGGTCCGGACAGGGCGAACACTGAAGCTTTCTTT	CASSIGPDRANTEAFF
TRBJ1-3	-	-	TRBV5-1	TGCGCCAGCAGCGATCAGGGGTACGGAAACACCATATATTTT	CASSDQGYGNTIYF
TRBJ2-5	-	TRBD2	TRBV12-5	TGTGCTAGTGGTTTGGGGCGGGAGGTCCTGGAGACCCAGTACTTC	CASGLGREVLETQYF
TRBJ2-7	-	TRBD1	TRBV29-1	TGCAGCGTCTCGGGACAGTCGGGGTCCTACGAGCAGTACTTC	CSVSGQSGSYEQYF
TRBJ2-1	-	TRBD2	TRBV7-7	TGTGCCAGCAGCTCCAGCGCCGCGGGAGGGAACGTAAATGAGCAGTTCTTC	CASSSSAAGGNVNEQFF
TRBJ2-5	-	-	TRBV19	TGTGCCAGTAGCAGGGTTGAGGAGACCCAGTACTTC	CASSRVEETQYF
TRBJ2-1	-	TRBD2	TRBV13	TGTGCCAGCAGCTTAGGAGTAGCGGGAGTTAGTTATGAGCAGTTCTTC	CASSLGVAGVSYEQFF
TRBJ2-1	few	TRBD2	TRBV7-8	TGTGCCAGCAGCAGTCTAGCGGCCGCCTACAATGAGCAGTTCTTC	CASSSLAAAYNEQFF
TRBJ1-5	-	TRBD1	TRBV6-5	TGTGCCAGCAGAGACGGGACAGCAAGCAATCAGCCCCAGCATTTT	CASRDGTASNQPQHF
TRBJ1-1	-	TRBD1	TRBV27	TGTGCCAGCAGTTTTTTCAGGGGGGATAAGAACACTGAAGCTTTCTTT	CASSFFRGDKNTEAFF
TRBJ2-2	-	-	TRBV6-5	TGTGCCAGCAGTCGGACAAGATCGAACACCGGGGAGCTGTTTTTT	CASSRTRSNTGELFF
TRBJ2-2	-	-	TRBV30	TGTGCCTGGAGTGGGACATATCGGACAGGCGCCGCGGGGACCGGGGAGCTGTTTTTT	CAWSGTYRTGAAGTGELFF
TRBJ2-7	-	TRBD2	TRBV15	TGTGCCACCAGCAGAGAAGGGCTAGCGGGATTGTACGAGCAGTACTTC	CATSREGLAGLYEQYF
TRBJ2-5	-	-	TRBV5-1	TGCGCCAGCAGCTTGTATCCCCAAGAGACCCAGTACTTC	CASSLYPQETQYF
TRBJ2-7	-	-	TRBV27	TGTGCCAGCAGAAAAGCGGGCCTCCGGGGGGAGCAGTACTTC	CASRKAGLRGEQYF
TRBJ1-4	-	-	TRBV7-2	TGTGCCAGCAGCCCGGGACACCATAATGAAAAACTGTTTTTT	CASSPGHHNEKLFF
TRBJ1-2	-	-	TRBV7-7	TGTGCCAGCAGCCCAATACTAGACGGAGGTTATGGCTACACCTTC	CASSPILDGGYGYTF
TRBJ2-3	-	TRBD2	TRBV18	TGTGCCAGCTCAATAGCGGGAGAGGTTACGCAGTATTTT	CASSIAGEVTQYF
TRBJ2-1	few	TRBD2	TRBV9	TGTGCCAGCAGCCCTAGCGGGTTCTCCTACAATGAGCAGTTCTTC	CASSPSGFSYNEQFF
TRBJ2-1	-	-	TRBV11-3	TGTGCCAGCAGCCCCCTAATCTACAATGAGCAGTTCTTC	CASSPLIYNEQFF
TRBJ2-7	-	TRBD1	TRBV6-5	TGTGCCAGCAGTTACTCGGGGACAGGGGTGTTAGAGCAGTACTTC	CASSYSGTGVLEQYF
TRBJ2-3	-	TRBD2	TRBV19	TGTGCCAGTACCACCGGGACTAGCGTCACAGATACGCAGTATTTT	CASTTGTSVTDTQYF
TRBJ2-5	few	-	TRBV11-2	TGTGCCAGCAGCTTAGAAGGGGGAGGGGAAGAGACCCAGTACTTC	CASSLEGGGEETQYF
TRBJ2-7	-	-	TRBV2	TGTGCCAGCAGGTTTACTGCGTACGAGCAGTACTTC	CASRFTAYEQYF
TRBJ1-1	few	TRBD1	TRBV2	TGTGCCGGCTCGACAGGGGGCAACACTGAAGCTTTCTTT	CAGSTGGNTEAFF
TRBJ2-5	-	-	TRBV9	TGTGCCAGCAGCCCCGGTTCGTGGCAAGAGACCCAGTACTTC	CASSPGSWQETQYF
TRBJ2-5	-	-	TRBV27	TGTGCCAGCAGTTCGGGGAGGCGCGAGACCCAGTACTTC	CASSSGRRETQYF
TRBJ2-1	-	TRBD2	TRBV5-1	TGCGCCAGCAGCCAACAGCGGGGGAGGGACAATGAGCAGTTCTTC	CASSQQRGRDNEQFF
TRBJ1-3	-	-	TRBV28	TGTGCCAGCAGTGGGGCGGGGGGGACTGGAAACACCATATATTTT	CASSGAGGTGNTIYF